This paragraph reports one TCR beta chain. The antigen is unknown. The germline gives CDR1 ENHRY, CDR2 SYGVKD. The CDR3 spans 13 residues. Trimming shortened V by 2 bases and J by 8 bases, and 9 bases separated the two germline ends. The study ran its PCR with 60 Vbeta and 13 Jbeta primers. TCRdb's copy holds only in-frame clones and misses some; the assay was immunoSEQ multiplex PCR. This table holds some 150,000 clones, approximately 77% found once. This entry is derived from a study of cytomegalovirus exposure and HLA in healthy donors. Study-wide results and caveats: In an earlier analysis, most TCR beta V segments were productive about 87% or about 30% of the time. A likely sequencing artifact accounted for one observed cluster of highly shared sequence variants. One variant, a missense change in DCLRE1C, was linked in a later analysis to TCR beta V- and J-gene trimming. Later work showed greater clonal expansion in HLA-associated TCR beta chains than in equally common others.

What was sequenced was PBMCs. The clonotype comes from a male donor in good health and CMV-seronegative. The chain recombines TRBV10-3 with TRBJ1-4; the D gene is possibly TRBD1 (5 bases). The CDR3 region has the DNA TGTGCCATCAGTGAGGGTCGGGGGGAAAAACTGTTTTTT. This gives the protein CAISEGRGEKLFF.